Listed here are 2 T cell receptor beta chains from one sample, sequenced in a study of Tregs in tolerant kidney transplant recipients. Libraries were prepared by immunoSEQ multiplex PCR; TCRdb keeps only in-frame clonotypes and omits some of them. Of more than 75,000 clones in the sample, 90% to 95% were seen once. Specimen: CD4+ T cells from blood, collected before the transplant. These receptors all stem from a human donor who received a combined kidney and bone marrow transplant.

On this clone itself: The sample contains more than one DNA sequence encoding this CDR3. The rearrangement links TRBV30 to TRBJ1-6; D remains ambiguous. V was cut by 3 bases and J by 4 bases, with 10 bases left in between. This CDR3 is built from 14 residues. Germline V gives CDR1 GTSNPN, CDR2 SVGIG (reference sequence). Here the CDR3 reads CAWSSRVYNSPLHF. The CDR3, as DNA: TGTGCCTGGAGCTCGAGAGTTTATAATTCACCCCTCCACTTT.

This chain connects TRBV5-1 to TRBJ2-5; maybe TRBD1 (5 bases). Looked up from germline, CDR1 is SGHRS and CDR2 is YFSETQ. The CDR3 has 19 amino acids. With 3 bases removed from V and 0 bases from J, the gap between germline ends came to 24 bases. CDR3 nucleotide sequence: TGCGCCAGCAGCTCGGCAGTGGGAACGACAGATGGGTACCAAGAGACCCAGTACTTC. Residues: CASSSAVGTTDGYQETQYF. Variable domain in full (rest from reference TRBV5-1 and TRBJ2-5): KAGVTQTPRYLIKTRGQQVTLSCSPISGHRSVSWYQQTPGQGLQFLFEYFSETQRNKGNFPGRFSGRQFSNSRSEMNVSTLELGDSALYLCASSSAVGTTDGYQETQYFGPGTRLLVL.